A single sample is the source of the 30 T cell receptor beta chains below, sequenced in a study of graft-versus-host responses after intestinal transplantation. The table came from immunoSEQ multiplex PCR; TCRdb's copy has only in-frame clones and leaves some out. The repertoire holds about 90,000 clones, 80% to 95% seen once, with 0.3% in the top ten. Their antigens are not known. Here the sequenced sample was unstimulated CD4+ T cells sorted from spleen or lymph node cells, taken before intestinal transplant. The source of these receptors is a human donor who received an intestinal transplant.

The chain uses TRBV28 and TRBJ2-5; unclear D gene. The J call may be wrong; the DNA end is better matched by TRBJ2-7. The length of the CDR3 is 14 residues. Germline V lookup: CDR1 MDHEN, CDR2 SYDVKM. As DNA, the CDR3 is TGTGCCAGCAGTCTTACAGTACTTTTCTACGAGCAGTACTTC. Protein sequence: CASSLTVLFYEQYF.

The V and J genes are TRBV5-5 and TRBJ2-2; a possible D gene is TRBD1 (5 bases). The V and J ends lost 4 bases and 1 base respectively, with 14 bases between them. Germline V gene data show CDR1 as SGHKS and CDR2 as YYEKEE (reference sequence). The CDR3 sequence is 16 residues long. CDR3 in DNA: TGTGCCAGCAGCCACCTCAGGGCTATGAACACCGGGGAGCTGTTTTTT. The encoded protein is CASSHLRAMNTGELFF.

The chain combines TRBV7-2 with TRBJ2-3, with D possibly called TRBD1 or TRBD2 (5 bases each). CDR1 is SGHTA, CDR2 FQGNSA, per germline. The V end was cut by 1 base, the J end by 5 bases, with 16 bases between. This CDR3 is built from 16 residues. The CDR3 DNA reads as TGTGCCAGCAGCTTAGGTCCGACAGTTCGGGGAGATACGCAGTATTTT. Translating gives CASSLGPTVRGDTQYF.

This clone was picked up one time. The V and J genes are TRBV6-1 and TRBJ2-4; no definite D call. Trimming shortened V by 2 bases and J by 7 bases, and 12 bases separated the two germline ends. This CDR3 has 14 residues. The germline V gene encodes CDR1 MNHNS and CDR2 SASEGT. DNA for the CDR3: TGTGCCAGCAGTGAAAGGTTGGATCATAACATTCAGTACTTC. This translates into CASSERLDHNIQYF.

The V gene is TRBV18, the J gene TRBJ2-1, with TRBD1 matching over 11 bases. V trimming: 3 bases; J trimming: 2 bases; junction bases outside the gene matches: 0. From germline, CDR1 is KGHSH and CDR2 LQKENI. This CDR3 spans 15 amino acids. CDR3 sequence reads: CASSPGQGAYNEQFF. The DNA for the CDR3 is TGTGCCAGCTCACCGGGACAGGGGGCCTACAATGAGCAGTTCTTC.

The V and J genes are TRBV19 and TRBJ1-2; TRBD1 agrees at 7 bases. Germline trimming cut 0 bases from V and 7 bases from J; bases unmatched to any gene: 8. From germline, CDR1 is LNHDA and CDR2 SQIVND (reference sequence). The CDR3 is 15 amino acids. The chain's CDR3 is CASSIDLWTGLGYTF. As DNA, the CDR3 is TGTGCCAGTAGTATAGATCTATGGACAGGCCTTGGCTACACCTTC.

This clone has more than one count but fewer than ten. The chain has TRBV5-1 and TRBJ2-3; 14 nucleotides line up with TRBD2. Germline CDR1 and CDR2: SGHRS and YFSETQ. The CDR3 contains 17 residues. Trimming removed 4 bases from V and 9 bases from J; junction bases left unmatched: 13. CDR3 DNA sequence: TGCGCCAGCAGCACGGTGCCGGGACTAGCGGGAGCAGCCACGCAGTATTTT. Translated: CASSTVPGLAGAATQYF.

The J gene is TRBJ2-1, the V gene TRBV30, with 10 bases fitting TRBD2. Germline V lookup: CDR1 GTSNPN, CDR2 SVGIG (reference sequence). The CDR3 consists of 12 residues. Trimming at V came to 8 bases and at J to 9 bases, leaving 7 bases not matched to a gene. The CDR3 nucleotides are TGTGCCCACGCTAGCGGGAGATTTGAGCAGTTCTTC. Protein product: CAHASGRFEQFF.

The chain recombines TRBV5-1 with TRBJ1-5; D call uncertain. V was cut by 0 bases and J by 6 bases, with 10 bases left in between. CDR3 length equals 14 residues. Looked up from germline, CDR1 is SGHRS and CDR2 is YFSETQ. The chain's CDR3 is CASSLVTGSQPQHF. The CDR3, as DNA: TGCGCCAGCAGCTTGGTTACGGGAAGTCAGCCCCAGCATTTT.

A few counts support this clone. The chain combines TRBV5-1 with TRBJ2-1; perhaps D is TRBD1 or TRBD2 (6 bases each). The V and J ends lost 0 bases and 0 bases respectively, with 13 bases between them. The CDR3 is made up of 17 amino acids. Germline loops: CDR1 SGHRS, CDR2 YFSETQ. CDR3 sequence (DNA): TGCGCCAGCAGCTTGGGGGGGGCGTTAGTCTCCTACAATGAGCAGTTCTTC. This sequence encodes CASSLGGALVSYNEQFF. Together with reference TRBV5-1 and TRBJ2-1, the CDR3 gives the full variable domain: KAGVTQTPRYLIKTRGQQVTLSCSPISGHRSVSWYQQTPGQGLQFLFEYFSETQRNKGNFPGRFSGRQFSNSRSEMNVSTLELGDSALYLCASSLGGALVSYNEQFFGPGTRLTVL.

The rearrangement uses TRBV28 and TRBJ1-5; D is possibly TRBD1 (5 bases). Germline V gene data show CDR1 as MDHEN and CDR2 as SYDVKM. This CDR3 spans 15 amino acids. The V and J ends lost 2 bases and 4 bases respectively, with 12 bases between them. CDR3 sequence reads: CASSLAGPGNQPQHF. CDR3 nucleotides: TGTGCCAGCAGTTTAGCGGGGCCGGGGAATCAGCCCCAGCATTTT. Complete variable domain (other parts from reference TRBV28 and TRBJ1-5): DVKVTQSSRYLVKRTGEKVFLECVQDMDHENMFWYRQDPGLGLRLIYFSYDVKMKEKGDIPEGYSVSREKKERFSLILESASTNQTSMYLCASSLAGPGNQPQHFGDGTRLSIL.

Only one count was recorded for this clone. Within the sample, other DNA sequences also encode this same CDR3. The CDR3: CASSPNPLGGTEAFF. CDR3 nucleotides: TGCGCCAGCAGCCCCAACCCCCTTGGGGGAACCGAAGCTTTCTTT. The chain couples TRBV5-1 to TRBJ1-1; the D gene is possibly TRBD1 (5 bases). The CDR3 runs to 15 residues. Germline CDR1 SGHRS, CDR2 YFSETQ. Trimming pared 4 bases from V and 8 bases from J, leaving 21 bases between.

This chain connects TRBV5-5 to TRBJ1-5, with no clear D. The germline CDR1 and CDR2 sequences are SGHKS and YYEKEE (reference sequence). There are 13 residues in the CDR3. Trimming shortened V by 0 bases and J by 5 bases, and 6 bases separated the two germline ends. CDR3 residues: CASSLDRDQPQHF. The CDR3 region has the DNA TGTGCCAGCAGCTTGGATAGGGATCAGCCCCAGCATTTT.

In its sample, this clone was seen once. This rearrangement joins TRBV5-1 to TRBJ2-7; a weak D match, TRBD2 (5 bases). The length of the CDR3 is 14 residues. Germline assignment: CDR1 SGHRS and CDR2 YFSETQ. The V gene lost 0 bases and the J gene lost 0 bases, with 7 bases spanning the gap. CDR3 in DNA: TGCGCCAGCAGCTTGGGACTATTCTCCTACGAGCAGTACTTC. It encodes CASSLGLFSYEQYF.

This sequence joins TRBV7-7 and TRBJ2-5; 9 bases match TRBD1. This CDR3 has 14 amino acids. Per the germline V gene, CDR1 is SSHAT and CDR2 is FNYEAQ (reference sequence). The junction had 5 bases not matched to a gene; V was cut back by 5 bases and J by 4 bases. CDR3: CASSRSTGGETQYF. In nucleotides, the CDR3 is TGTGCCAGCAGCCGGTCGACAGGGGGAGAGACCCAGTACTTC.

The chain recombines TRBV2 with TRBJ2-7, with a possible D match to TRBD1 (6 bases). This CDR3 spans 15 amino acids. From germline, CDR1 is SNHLY and CDR2 FYNNEI. V lost 5 bases and J lost 0, with 14 bases in between. This chain's CDR3 is CASSRRQVSSYEQYF. In nucleotides, the CDR3 is TGTGCCAGCAGTCGACGACAGGTTAGCTCCTACGAGCAGTACTTC.

Comment on this clone: The sample contains more than one DNA sequence encoding this CDR3. The genes are TRBV5-1 and TRBJ1-1; D remains ambiguous. The length of the CDR3 is 13 residues. Germline CDR1 is SGHRS and CDR2 is YFSETQ. V lost 0 bases, J lost 1 base, and 4 bases lay in between. The CDR3 is CASSLAENTEAFF. The CDR3 bases are TGCGCCAGCAGCTTGGCGGAGAACACTGAAGCTTTCTTT. The whole variable domain, remainder taken from reference TRBV5-1 and TRBJ1-1, is KAGVTQTPRYLIKTRGQQVTLSCSPISGHRSVSWYQQTPGQGLQFLFEYFSETQRNKGNFPGRFSGRQFSNSRSEMNVSTLELGDSALYLCASSLAENTEAFFGQGTRLTVV.

This clone has more than one count but fewer than ten. The V gene is TRBV7-2, the J gene TRBJ2-7, with a possible D match to TRBD2 (6 bases). The germline V and J ends were trimmed by 5 bases and 2 bases, with 16 bases remaining between them. The CDR3 sequence is 15 residues long. Germline V gene data show CDR1 as SGHTA and CDR2 as FQGNSA. CDR3 nucleotides: TGTGCCAGCAGCCCAGCCGGGACTTCCCCCTACGAGCAGTACTTC. It codes for CASSPAGTSPYEQYF. The variable domain in full, completed from reference TRBV7-2 and TRBJ2-7, reads GAGVSQSPSNKVTEKGKDVELRCDPISGHTALYWYRQSLGQGLEFLIYFQGNSAPDKSGLPSDRFSAERTGGSVSTLTIQRTQQEDSAVYLCASSPAGTSPYEQYFGPGTRLTVT.

To note about this clone: The same CDR3 is also encoded by other DNA sequences in this sample. The V gene is TRBV5-1, the J gene TRBJ2-1, with 8 bases lining up with TRBD2. The CDR3 loop spans 15 amino acids. The germline CDR1 and CDR2 sequences are SGHRS and YFSETQ. The J segment lost 4 bases and the V segment lost 1 base, leaving 4 bases of the junction unmatched. The CDR3: CASSLTSGIYNEQFF. The CDR3 nucleotides are TGCGCCAGCAGCTTGACTAGCGGAATTTACAATGAGCAGTTCTTC. Based on the CDR3 plus reference TRBV5-1 and TRBJ2-1, the full variable domain is KAGVTQTPRYLIKTRGQQVTLSCSPISGHRSVSWYQQTPGQGLQFLFEYFSETQRNKGNFPGRFSGRQFSNSRSEMNVSTLELGDSALYLCASSLTSGIYNEQFFGPGTRLTVL.

The chain uses TRBV6-6 and TRBJ1-1; maybe TRBD1 (5 bases). The CDR3 is made up of 15 amino acids. V dropped 5 bases and J dropped 11 bases, with 24 bases sitting between them. The germline V gene has CDR1 MNHNY and CDR2 SVGAGI (reference sequence). CDR3: CASSNPGGGRIKAFF. DNA for the CDR3: TGTGCCAGCAGTAACCCGGGGGGTGGGAGAATTAAGGCTTTCTTT.

The rearrangement links TRBV29-1 to TRBJ2-6, with D perhaps TRBD1 (5 bases). From germline, CDR1 is SQVTM and CDR2 ANQGSEA. The CDR3 contains 15 residues. V dropped 5 bases and J dropped 1 base, with 12 bases sitting between them. This chain's CDR3 is CSVLGEASGANVLTF. In DNA, the CDR3 is TGCAGCGTTCTAGGGGAAGCGTCTGGGGCCAACGTCCTGACTTTC.

This clone was counted once. This rearrangement joins TRBV7-8 to TRBJ2-7; tentative D call: TRBD2 (5 bases). Looked up from germline, CDR1 is SGHVS and CDR2 is FQNEAQ. CDR3 length: 13 residues. Trimming took off 7 bases at V and 1 base at J, with 11 bases between the two ends. CDR3 protein: CASTSDLSYEQYF. The CDR3 nucleotides read TGTGCCAGCACCTCGGACTTGTCCTACGAGCAGTACTTC.

This sequence joins TRBV10-1 and TRBJ2-3; 15 bases align to TRBD2. The germline CDR1 and CDR2 sequences are WNHNN and SYGVQD (reference sequence). This CDR3 comprises 15 residues. The trim removed 8 bases at V and 5 bases at J, leaving 5 bases unmatched. In DNA form, the CDR3 reads TGCGCCAGCGCTCCGGGACTAGCGGGAGGAGATACGCAGTATTTT. Encoded protein: CASAPGLAGGDTQYF.

V and J are TRBV7-2 and TRBJ1-2; D is unresolved. In germline, CDR1 is SGHTA, CDR2 FQGNSA. CDR3 size: 14 residues. V lost 5 bases to trimming and J lost 5 bases, with 15 bases between them. As DNA, the CDR3 is TGTGCCAGCAGCGCCCCAACTCTAGTATATGGCTACACCTTC. Translation: CASSAPTLVYGYTF. The complete variable domain, with remaining parts taken from reference TRBV7-2 and TRBJ1-2, reads GAGVSQSPSNKVTEKGKDVELRCDPISGHTALYWYRQSLGQGLEFLIYFQGNSAPDKSGLPSDRFSAERTGGSVSTLTIQRTQQEDSAVYLCASSAPTLVYGYTFGSGTRLTVV.

This rearrangement joins TRBV2 to TRBJ2-1; 11 nucleotides agree with TRBD2. The CDR3 is made up of 14 amino acids. The germline V gene encodes CDR1 SNHLY and CDR2 FYNNEI. V shed 8 bases and J 9 bases; nucleotides not matched to a gene: 9. In DNA form, the CDR3 reads TGTGCCAGCGATAGCGGGAGGGCAGGGGGTGAGCAGTTCTTC. As protein: CASDSGRAGGEQFF.

The chain has TRBV7-9 and TRBJ1-2; no reliable D call. Germline values: CDR1 SEHNR, CDR2 FQNEAQ (reference sequence). There are 15 residues in the CDR3. V dropped 0 bases and J dropped 8 bases, with 16 bases sitting between them. The CDR3 DNA is TGTGCCAGCAGCTTAGCCGTGGGCGGCGTAGGAGGCTACACCTTC. It yields the protein CASSLAVGGVGGYTF.

This clone showed up just once. The rearrangement uses TRBV30 and TRBJ2-7, with TRBD1 matching over 10 bases. Trimming took 2 bases from V and 7 from J; bases not matched to a gene: 14. Germline lookup yields CDR1 GTSNPN and CDR2 SVGIG (reference sequence). The CDR3 loop spans 16 amino acids. This CDR3 reads CAWSRRRQGATKEQYF. The CDR3 DNA reads TGTGCCTGGAGTAGACGGCGACAGGGGGCTACCAAGGAGCAGTACTTC.

The rearrangement joins TRBV5-1 to TRBJ2-5; 7 positions agree with TRBD2. Germline trimming cut 4 bases from V and 4 bases from J; bases unmatched to any gene: 7. The CDR3 consists of 14 residues. Germline assignment: CDR1 SGHRS and CDR2 YFSETQ. The CDR3 coding sequence is TGCGCCAGCAGCCCCGGCGGGGGTGCAGAGACCCAGTACTTC. This encodes CASSPGGGAETQYF.

The chain uses TRBV27 and TRBJ2-1; unclear D gene. V shed 0 bases and J shed 6 bases, with 6 bases lying between them. The CDR3 consists of 13 residues. Germline V lookup: CDR1 MNHEY, CDR2 SMNVEV (reference sequence). CDR3 bases: TGTGCCAGCAGTTTATCAGGATCCAATGAGCAGTTCTTC. Its translation: CASSLSGSNEQFF.

V is TRBV5-1 and J is TRBJ1-1, with 7 bases aligning to TRBD1. From germline, CDR1 is SGHRS and CDR2 YFSETQ. V was pared by 3 bases and J by 2 bases, with 10 bases of the junction left unmatched. There are 16 residues in the CDR3. The CDR3 DNA reads TGCGCCAGCAGCTCCGGGGACAGACTAACTAACACTGAAGCTTTCTTT. Encoded protein: CASSSGDRLTNTEAFF.